This T cell receptor (beta chain) was sequenced for a study of cytomegalovirus exposure and HLA in healthy donors. At the level of the study: Earlier findings included 100 million to 130 million unique TCR beta sequences obtained from 180 million or so T cells.

The PCR employed 60 Vbeta primers together with 13 Jbeta primers. TCRdb's copy holds only in-frame clones and misses some; the assay was immunoSEQ multiplex PCR. There are around 150,000 clones in the sample; 83% occur only once, and 3.5% to 5% lies in the top ten. Germline values: CDR1 LNHDA, CDR2 SQIVND (reference sequence). Trimming shortened V by 5 bases and J by 4 bases, and 15 bases separated the two germline ends. The CDR3 length is 14 residues. Study outcomes and limitations: According to an earlier analysis, most TCR beta V segments yielded productive rearrangements about 90% or about 30% of the time.

The table lists this clone with a count of one. The antigen is not known. The material sequenced was PBMCs. The clonotype comes from a middle-aged man in good health and CMV-seropositive. The V call is TRBV19, the J call TRBJ2-7, with a weak D call TRBD1 (6 bases). The CDR3 DNA reads as TGTGCCAGTAGTGATTTCACAGGGAGTTACGAGCAGTACTTC. Amino acids: CASSDFTGSYEQYF.